Sequencing of this TCR beta chain was carried out in a study of T-cell reconstitution after alpha-beta-depleted transplantation in children (dated by TCRdb to between 2015 and 2016). For the study in its entirety: The study quantitatively tracked T-cell immune reconstitution after TCRalphabeta/CD19-depleted allogeneic hematopoietic cell transplantation in children using TCR repertoire profiling.

Comments on this clonotype: The antigen it recognizes is unknown. The junction does not match germline at one end; this may be a read error.

The library was made by PCR. TCRdb names Illumina HiSeq 2500 as the instrument used. TCR libraries were prepared with molecular barcoding, using unique molecular identifiers to normalize TCRbeta repertoire quantification. TCRdb reworked the public reads: Q25 trimming with fastp, MiXCR clone assembly, productive beta chains retained. Each CDR3 protein gets just one entry, which takes the most common genes and DNA from the rows behind it. For this sample the table gives around 370,000 distinct CDR3 sequences, of which around a tenth were detected only once. Clones ranked in the top ten supply under 3% of the sample. From a lookup of the germline V gene, CDR1 and CDR2 are LGHNA and YNFKEQ. Its CDR3 holds 16 amino acids, cysteine through phenylalanine. The only DNA kept is the CDR3, 48 bases in frame from the first base.

The receptor chain draws on TRBV4-2 and TRBJ1-4; 6 matching bases give a weak D call of TRBD1. Sequencing used PBMCs from the stem cell graft donor, obtained from the stem cell graft. The sequence came from a human donor who donated a stem cell graft to a child with acute lymphoblastic leukemia. The nucleotide sequence is TGTGCCAGCAGCCACACAGGGATAAGGACTAATGAAAACCTGTTTTTT. Translated, this is CASSHTGIRTNENLFF.